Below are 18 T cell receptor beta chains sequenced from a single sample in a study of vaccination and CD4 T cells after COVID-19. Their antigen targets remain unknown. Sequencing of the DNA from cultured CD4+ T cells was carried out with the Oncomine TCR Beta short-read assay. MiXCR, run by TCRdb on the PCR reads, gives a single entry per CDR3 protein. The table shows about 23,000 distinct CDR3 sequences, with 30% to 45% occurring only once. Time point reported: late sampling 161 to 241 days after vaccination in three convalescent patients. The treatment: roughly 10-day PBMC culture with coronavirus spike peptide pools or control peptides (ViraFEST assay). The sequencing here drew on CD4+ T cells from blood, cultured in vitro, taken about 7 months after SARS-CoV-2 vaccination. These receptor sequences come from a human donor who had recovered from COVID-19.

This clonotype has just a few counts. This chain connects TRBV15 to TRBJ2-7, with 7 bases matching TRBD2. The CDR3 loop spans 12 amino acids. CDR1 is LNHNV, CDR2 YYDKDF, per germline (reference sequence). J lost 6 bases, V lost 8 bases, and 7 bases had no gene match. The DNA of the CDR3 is TGTGCCACCTCATCCAGGGAGGGCGAGCAGTACTTC. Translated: CATSSREGEQYF.

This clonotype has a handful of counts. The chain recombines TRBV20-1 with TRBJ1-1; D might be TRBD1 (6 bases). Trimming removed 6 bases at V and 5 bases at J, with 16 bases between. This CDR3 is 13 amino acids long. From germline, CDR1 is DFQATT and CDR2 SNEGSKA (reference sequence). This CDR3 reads CSAREGVLTEAFF. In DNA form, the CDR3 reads TGCAGTGCAAGGGAGGGGGTGTTGACTGAAGCTTTCTTT.

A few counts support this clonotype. The CDR3 DNA is TGTGCCAGCCGGCCCCGTGACGGATATAATTCACCCCTCCACTTT. Protein: CASRPRDGYNSPLHF. This chain joins TRBV27 and TRBJ1-6; D not certain. The CDR3 covers 15 residues. V lost 8 bases to trimming and J lost 4 bases, with 15 bases between them. Germline V gives CDR1 MNHEY, CDR2 SMNVEV (reference sequence).

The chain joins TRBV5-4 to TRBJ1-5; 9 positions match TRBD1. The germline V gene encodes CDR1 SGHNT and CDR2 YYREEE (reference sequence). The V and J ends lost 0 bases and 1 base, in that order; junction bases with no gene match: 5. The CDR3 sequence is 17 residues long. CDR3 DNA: TGTGCCAGCAGCTTGGCGGGGGGACAGGGAAGCAATCAGCCCCAGCATTTT. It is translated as CASSLAGGQGSNQPQHF.

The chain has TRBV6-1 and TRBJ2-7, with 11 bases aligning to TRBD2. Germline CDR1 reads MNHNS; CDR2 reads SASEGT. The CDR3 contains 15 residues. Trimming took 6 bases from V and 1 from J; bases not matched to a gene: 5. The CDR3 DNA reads TGTGCCAGCAGGAGGGGGACTAGCGGATCCTACGAGCAGTACTTC. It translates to CASRRGTSGSYEQYF.

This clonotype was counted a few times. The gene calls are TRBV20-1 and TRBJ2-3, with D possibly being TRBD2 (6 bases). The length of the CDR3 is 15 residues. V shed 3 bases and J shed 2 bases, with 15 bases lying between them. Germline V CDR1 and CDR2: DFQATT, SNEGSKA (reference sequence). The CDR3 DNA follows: TGCAGTGCTAGGACAGCGGGTGAACCCACAGATACGCAGTATTTT. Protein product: CSARTAGEPTDTQYF.

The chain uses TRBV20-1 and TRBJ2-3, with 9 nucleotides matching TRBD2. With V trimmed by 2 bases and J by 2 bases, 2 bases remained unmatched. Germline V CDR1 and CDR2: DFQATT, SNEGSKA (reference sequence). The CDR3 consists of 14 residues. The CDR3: CSARLAGFTDTQYF. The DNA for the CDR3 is TGCAGTGCTAGACTAGCGGGGTTCACAGATACGCAGTATTTT.

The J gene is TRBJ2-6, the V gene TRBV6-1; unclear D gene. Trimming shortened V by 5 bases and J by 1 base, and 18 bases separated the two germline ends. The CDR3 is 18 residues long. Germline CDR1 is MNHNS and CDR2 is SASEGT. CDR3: CASSHNPFVGSGANVLTF. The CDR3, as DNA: TGTGCCAGCAGTCATAACCCCTTTGTGGGATCTGGGGCCAACGTCCTGACTTTC.

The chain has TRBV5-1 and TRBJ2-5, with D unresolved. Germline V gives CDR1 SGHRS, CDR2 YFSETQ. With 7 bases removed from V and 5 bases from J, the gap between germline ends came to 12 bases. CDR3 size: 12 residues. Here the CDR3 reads CASLGSGETQYF. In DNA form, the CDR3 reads TGCGCCAGCCTGGGATCTGGGGAGACCCAGTACTTC.

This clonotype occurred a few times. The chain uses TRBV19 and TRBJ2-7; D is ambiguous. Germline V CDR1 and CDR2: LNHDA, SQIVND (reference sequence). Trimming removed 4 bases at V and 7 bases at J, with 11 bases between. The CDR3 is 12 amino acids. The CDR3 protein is CASSNNAMEQYF. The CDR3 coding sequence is TGTGCCAGTAGTAACAACGCTATGGAGCAGTACTTC.

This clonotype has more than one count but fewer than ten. The DNA for the CDR3 is TGTGCCACCTCAACAGGGCCGAGGGGCCAAGAGACCCAGTACTTC. As protein: CATSTGPRGQETQYF. This chain links TRBV10-3 with TRBJ2-5; the D gene is possibly TRBD1 (6 bases). The CDR3 covers 15 residues. Germline V lookup: CDR1 ENHRY, CDR2 SYGVKD. V was shortened by 10 bases and J by 1 base, with 19 bases between the two germline ends.

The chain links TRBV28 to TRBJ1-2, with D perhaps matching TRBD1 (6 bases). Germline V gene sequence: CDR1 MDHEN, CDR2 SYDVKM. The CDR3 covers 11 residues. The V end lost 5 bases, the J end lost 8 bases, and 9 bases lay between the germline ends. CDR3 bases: TGTGCCAGCAGTCGGACAGTAGGCTACACCTTC. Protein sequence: CASSRTVGYTF.

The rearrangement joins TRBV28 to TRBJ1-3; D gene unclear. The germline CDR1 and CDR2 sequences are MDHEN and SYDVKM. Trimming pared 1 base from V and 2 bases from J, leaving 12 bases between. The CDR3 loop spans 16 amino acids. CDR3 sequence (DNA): TGTGCCAGCAGTTTATTAGGACCTACACCTGGAAACACCATATATTTT. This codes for CASSLLGPTPGNTIYF.

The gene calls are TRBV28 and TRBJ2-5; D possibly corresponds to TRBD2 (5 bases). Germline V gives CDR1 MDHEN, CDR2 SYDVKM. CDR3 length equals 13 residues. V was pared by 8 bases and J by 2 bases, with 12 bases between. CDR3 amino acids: CASRVSGQETQYF. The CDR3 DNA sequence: TGTGCCAGCCGGGTGTCGGGGCAAGAGACCCAGTACTTC.

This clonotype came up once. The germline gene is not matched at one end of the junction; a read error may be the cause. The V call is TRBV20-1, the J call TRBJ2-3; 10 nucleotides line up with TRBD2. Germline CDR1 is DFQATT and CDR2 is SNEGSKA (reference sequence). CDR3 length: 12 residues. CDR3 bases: TGTAGTACTAGCGGGGAACAAGATACGCAGTATTTT. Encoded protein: CSTSGEQDTQYF.

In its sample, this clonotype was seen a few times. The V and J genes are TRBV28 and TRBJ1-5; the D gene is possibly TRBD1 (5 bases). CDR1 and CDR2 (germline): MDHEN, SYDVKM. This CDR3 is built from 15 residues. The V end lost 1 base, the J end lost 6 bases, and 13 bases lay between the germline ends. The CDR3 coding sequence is TGTGCCAGCAGTTTATACAGGCAGGGCAGTCAGCCCCAGCATTTT. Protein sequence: CASSLYRQGSQPQHF.

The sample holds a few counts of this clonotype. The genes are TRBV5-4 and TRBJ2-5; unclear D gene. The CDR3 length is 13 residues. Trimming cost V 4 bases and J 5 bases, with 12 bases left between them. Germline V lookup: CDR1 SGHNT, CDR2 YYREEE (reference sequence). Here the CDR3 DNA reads TGTGCCAGCAGCCGGGCCAGTACGGAGACCCAGTACTTC. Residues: CASSRASTETQYF.

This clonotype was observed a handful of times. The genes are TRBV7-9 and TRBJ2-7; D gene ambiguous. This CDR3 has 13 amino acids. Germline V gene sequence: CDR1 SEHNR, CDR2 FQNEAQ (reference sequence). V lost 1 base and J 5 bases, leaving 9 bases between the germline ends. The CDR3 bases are TGTGCCAGCAGCTTAGAAAGGGCCCACGAGCAGTACTTC. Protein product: CASSLERAHEQYF. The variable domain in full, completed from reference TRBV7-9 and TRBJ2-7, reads DTGVSQNPRHKITKRGQNVTFRCDPISEHNRLYWYRQTLGQGPEFLTYFQNEAQLEKSRLLSDRFSAERPKGSFSTLEIQRTEQGDSAMYLCASSLERAHEQYFGPGTRLTVT.